The sequence of this T cell receptor (beta chain) was determined in a study of cytomegalovirus exposure and HLA in healthy donors. On the study more broadly: Later, an analysis reported that the roughly 120 validation repertoires had used the same platform as the approximately 630 first-cohort repertoires.

Points on this clone: Its antigen is currently unknown.

Clones were read by immunoSEQ multiplex PCR, and TCRdb kept only the in-frame ones, dropping some. This sample has about 330,000 clones, with 86% found just once. Broader study findings: According to the study, 150 to 200 TCR beta chains were cytomegalovirus-associated.

The CDR3 contains 15 residues. Germline values: CDR1 LGHNA, CDR2 YSLEER. The V and J ends lost 0 bases and 8 bases, in that order; junction bases with no gene match: 3. Sequenced material: PBMCs. The chain couples TRBV4-3 to TRBJ2-1; the match to TRBD2 covers 11 bases. This clonotype was obtained from a woman aged 18-29 years in good health and CMV-seronegative. The DNA for the CDR3 is TGCGCCAGCAGCCAAGATACTAGCGGGAGCTATGAGCAGTTCTTC. Residues: CASSQDTSGSYEQFF.